This TCR beta chain originates from a study of beta chain features in type 1 diabetes. Notes on the study in general: A potential influence of HLA type upon TCRB rearrangement remained unresolved herein.

CD4+ cells of the naive, central memory, regulatory and stem cell-like memory types were sorted via CD45RO/CCR7/CD25/CD127/CD95/CD27. Sequenced material consisted of expressed TCRB transcripts (all of the isolated RNA was reverse transcribed). Assay: immunoSEQ multiplex PCR; the TCRdb copy retains only in-frame clones and omits some. The repertoire holds roughly 450,000 clones, roughly 11% seen once, with 0.04% to 0.05% in the top ten. Concerning this clone itself: Its antigen remains unknown.

The sequencing sample was made of naive CD4+ T cells from blood. This sequence originates from a young woman in good health.

The CDR3 spells CASSFRSRGSDTQYF. DNA for the CDR3: TGCGCCAGCAGCTTTCGATCGCGAGGTTCAGATACGCAGTATTTT. This chain links TRBV5-1 with TRBJ2-3; D not certain. Germline CDR1 SGHRS, CDR2 YFSETQ. Trimming took 2 bases from V and 4 from J, leaving 14 bases between them. The CDR3 spans 15 residues.